Shown below are 5 T cell receptor beta chains from a single sample sequenced in a study of blood T cell repertoires in COVID-19. The data were produced by immunoSEQ multiplex PCR, yet TCRdb's version contains in-frame clones alone and is incomplete. Of 250,000 to 350,000 clones listed, about 90% were seen once; the top ten hold approximately 2.2%. The specimen sequenced was peripheral blood. The receptors were sampled from a man aged 18 to 29 with active or convalescent COVID-19.

J is TRBJ1-1 and V is TRBV10-1; D is undetermined. V gave up 2 bases and J gave up 3 bases, with 7 bases separating them. CDR1 is WNHNN and CDR2 is SYGVQD in the germline V gene (reference sequence). This CDR3 has 13 residues. In nucleotides, the CDR3 is TGCGCCAGCAGTGAGGAACGGGACACTGAAGCTTTCTTT. This encodes CASSEERDTEAFF.

This chain uses TRBV10-3 with TRBJ2-1; D might be TRBD2 (7 bases). The CDR3 runs to 16 residues. Per the germline V gene, CDR1 is ENHRY and CDR2 is SYGVKD. V was trimmed by 6 bases and J by 7 bases, leaving 22 bases between them. The CDR3 loop reads CAIRGGAGSSGNEQFF. DNA of the CDR3: TGTGCCATCAGGGGGGGGGCCGGTTCAAGTGGTAATGAGCAGTTCTTC.

V usage is TRBV27 and J usage is TRBJ1-2; 7 bases agree with TRBD1. The CDR3 totals 14 residues. Germline CDR1 reads MNHEY; CDR2 reads SMNVEV (reference sequence). Germline trimming cut 3 bases from V and 2 bases from J; bases unmatched to any gene: 3. Written as DNA, the CDR3 is TGTGCCAGCAGTTTGTTGACAGGGAACTATGGCTACACCTTC. Residues: CASSLLTGNYGYTF.

CDR3 DNA sequence: TGTGCCAGCTCACCACTCAGGGCCACCGGGGAGCTGTTTTTT. It is translated as CASSPLRATGELFF. The genes are TRBV18 and TRBJ2-2, with a weak D call TRBD1 (5 bases). CDR1 and CDR2 from the germline V gene are KGHSH and LQKENI. V shed 1 base and J shed 4 bases, with 7 bases lying between them. The CDR3 covers 14 residues.

By share, this clone counts as medium-sized. The CDR3 sequence is CAGREENTDTQYF. The CDR3 nucleotides read TGTGCCGGACGGGAGGAAAACACAGATACGCAGTATTTT. The chain carries TRBV2 and TRBJ2-3; 7 bases are a match to TRBD2. This CDR3 contains 13 residues. V lost 11 bases to trimming and J lost 2 bases; unmatched junction nucleotides: 7. Germline assignment: CDR1 SNHLY and CDR2 FYNNEI.